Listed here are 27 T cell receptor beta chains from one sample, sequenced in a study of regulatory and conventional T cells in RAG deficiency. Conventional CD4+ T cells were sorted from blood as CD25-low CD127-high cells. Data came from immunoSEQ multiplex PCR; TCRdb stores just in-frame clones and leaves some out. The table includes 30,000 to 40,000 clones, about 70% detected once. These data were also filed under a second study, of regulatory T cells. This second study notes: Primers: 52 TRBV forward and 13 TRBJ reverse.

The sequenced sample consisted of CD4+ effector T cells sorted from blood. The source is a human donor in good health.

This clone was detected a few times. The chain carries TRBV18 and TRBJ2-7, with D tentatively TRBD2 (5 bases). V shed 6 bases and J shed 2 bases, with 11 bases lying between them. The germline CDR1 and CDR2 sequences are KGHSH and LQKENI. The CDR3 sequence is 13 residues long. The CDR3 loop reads CASSPRGPYEQYF. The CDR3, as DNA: TGTGCCAGCTCTCCTCGGGGTCCCTACGAGCAGTACTTC.

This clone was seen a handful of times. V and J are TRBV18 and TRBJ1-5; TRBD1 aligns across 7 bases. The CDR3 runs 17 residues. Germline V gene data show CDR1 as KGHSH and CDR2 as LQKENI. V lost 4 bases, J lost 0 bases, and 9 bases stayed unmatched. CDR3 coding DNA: TGTGCCAGCTCACGACAGGGACGGGGATATAGCAATCAGCCCCAGCATTTT. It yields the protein CASSRQGRGYSNQPQHF.

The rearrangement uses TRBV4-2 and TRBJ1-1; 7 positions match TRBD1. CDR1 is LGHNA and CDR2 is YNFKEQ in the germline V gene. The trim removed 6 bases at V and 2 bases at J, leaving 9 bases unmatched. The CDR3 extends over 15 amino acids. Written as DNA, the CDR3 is TGTGCCAGCAGGGTTCCTGACAGGGATAACACTGAAGCTTTCTTT. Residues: CASRVPDRDNTEAFF.

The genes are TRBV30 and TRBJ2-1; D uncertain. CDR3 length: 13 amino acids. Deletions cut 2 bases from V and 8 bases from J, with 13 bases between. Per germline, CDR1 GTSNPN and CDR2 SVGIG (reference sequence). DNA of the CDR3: TGTGCCTGGAGTAGGCGGCTACTATATGAGCAGTTCTTC. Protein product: CAWSRRLLYEQFF.

CDR3 sequence reads: CASSLSMSGTPQGAFF. The CDR3 DNA reads as TGTGCCAGCAGTTTATCTATGTCCGGGACACCCCAAGGAGCTTTCTTT. This chain uses TRBV27 with TRBJ1-1; D might be TRBD1 (6 bases). CDR3 length: 16 amino acids. The ends were cut back, 0 bases at V and 10 bases at J, with 21 bases in the middle. Germline V gene data show CDR1 as MNHEY and CDR2 as SMNVEV (reference sequence).

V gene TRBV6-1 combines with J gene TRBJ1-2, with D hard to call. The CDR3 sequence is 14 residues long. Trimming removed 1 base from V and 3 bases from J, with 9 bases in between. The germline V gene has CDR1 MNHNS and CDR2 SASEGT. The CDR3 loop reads CASSEGGSYYGYTF. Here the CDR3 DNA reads TGTGCCAGCAGTGAAGGGGGATCTTACTATGGCTACACCTTC.

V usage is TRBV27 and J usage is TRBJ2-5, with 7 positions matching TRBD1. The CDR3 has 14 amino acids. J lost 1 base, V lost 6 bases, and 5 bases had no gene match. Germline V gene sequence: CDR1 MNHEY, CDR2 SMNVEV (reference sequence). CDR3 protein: CASSGDSRQETQYF. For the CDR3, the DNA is TGTGCCAGCAGCGGGGACAGCCGCCAAGAGACCCAGTACTTC.

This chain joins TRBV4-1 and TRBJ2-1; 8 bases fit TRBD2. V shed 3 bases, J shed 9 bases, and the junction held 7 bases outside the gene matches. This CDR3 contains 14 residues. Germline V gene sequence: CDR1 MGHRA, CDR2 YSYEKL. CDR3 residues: CASSHAGGGGEQFF. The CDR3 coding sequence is TGCGCCAGCAGCCATGCGGGGGGCGGGGGTGAGCAGTTCTTC.

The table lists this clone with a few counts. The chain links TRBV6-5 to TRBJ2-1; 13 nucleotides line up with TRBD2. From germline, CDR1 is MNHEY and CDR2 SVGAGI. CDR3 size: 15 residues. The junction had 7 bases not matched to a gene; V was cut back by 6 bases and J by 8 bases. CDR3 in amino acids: CASRPLAGGPHEQFF. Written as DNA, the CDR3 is TGTGCCAGCAGACCACTAGCGGGGGGGCCACATGAGCAGTTCTTC.

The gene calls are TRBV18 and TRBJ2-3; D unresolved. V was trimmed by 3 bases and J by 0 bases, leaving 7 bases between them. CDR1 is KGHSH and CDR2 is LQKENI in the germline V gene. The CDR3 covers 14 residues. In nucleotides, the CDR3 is TGTGCCAGCTCACCGACATCTAGCACAGATACGCAGTATTTT. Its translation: CASSPTSSTDTQYF.

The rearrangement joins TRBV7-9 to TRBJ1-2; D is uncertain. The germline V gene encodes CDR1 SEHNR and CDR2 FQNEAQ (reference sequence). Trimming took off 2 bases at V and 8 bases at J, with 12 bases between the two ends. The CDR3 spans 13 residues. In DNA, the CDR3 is TGTGCCAGCAGCTTAAACATCCTGAAGGGCTACACCTTC. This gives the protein CASSLNILKGYTF.

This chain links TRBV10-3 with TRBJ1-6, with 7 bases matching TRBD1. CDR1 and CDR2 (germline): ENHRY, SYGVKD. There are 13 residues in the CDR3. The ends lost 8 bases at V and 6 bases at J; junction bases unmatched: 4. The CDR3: CAIQQGGNSPLHF. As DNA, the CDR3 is TGTGCCATCCAGCAGGGGGGTAATTCACCCCTCCACTTT.

The CDR3 nucleotides are TGTGCCAGCAATGGGGGGCTAGCGGGGGAACTCTACAATGAGCAGTTCTTC. Translated: CASNGGLAGELYNEQFF. The chain links TRBV5-4 to TRBJ2-1, with 10 nucleotides matching TRBD2. V lost 6 bases to trimming and J lost 3 bases; unmatched junction nucleotides: 12. The CDR3 consists of 17 residues. Germline V gene lookup returns CDR1 SGHNT and CDR2 YYREEE (reference sequence).

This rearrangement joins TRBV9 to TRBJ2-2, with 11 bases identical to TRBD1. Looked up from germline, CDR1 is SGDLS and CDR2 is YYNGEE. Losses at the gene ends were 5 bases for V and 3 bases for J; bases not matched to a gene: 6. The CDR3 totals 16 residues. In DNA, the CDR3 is TGTGCCAGCAGGGCAAGGGGACAGGGGGACACCGGGGAGCTGTTTTTT. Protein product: CASRARGQGDTGELFF. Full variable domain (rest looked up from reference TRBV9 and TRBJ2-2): DSGVTQTPKHLITATGQRVTLRCSPRSGDLSVYWYQQSLDQGLQFLIQYYNGEERAKGNILERFSAQQFPDLHSELNLSSLELGDSALYFCASRARGQGDTGELFFGEGSRLTVL.

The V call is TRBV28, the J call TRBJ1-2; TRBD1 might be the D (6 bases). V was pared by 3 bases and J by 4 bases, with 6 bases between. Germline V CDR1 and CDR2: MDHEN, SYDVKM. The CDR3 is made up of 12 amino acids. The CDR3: CASSLTGYGYTF. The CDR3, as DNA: TGTGCCAGCAGTTTGACAGGCTATGGCTACACCTTC.

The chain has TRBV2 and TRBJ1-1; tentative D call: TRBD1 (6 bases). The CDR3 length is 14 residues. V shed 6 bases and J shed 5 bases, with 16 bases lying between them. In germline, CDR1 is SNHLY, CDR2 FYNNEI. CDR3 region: CASSEDGRGTEAFF. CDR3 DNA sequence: TGTGCCAGCAGCGAGGACGGAAGGGGGACTGAAGCTTTCTTT. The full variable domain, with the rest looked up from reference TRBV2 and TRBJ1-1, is EPEVTQTPSHQVTQMGQEVILRCVPISNHLYFYWYRQILGQKVEFLVSFYNNEISEKSEIFDDQFSVERPDGSNFTLKIRSTKLEDSAMYFCASSEDGRGTEAFFGQGTRLTVV.

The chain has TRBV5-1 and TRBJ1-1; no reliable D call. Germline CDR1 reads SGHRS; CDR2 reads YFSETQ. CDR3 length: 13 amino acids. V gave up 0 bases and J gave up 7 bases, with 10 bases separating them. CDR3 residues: CASSLGGSREAFF. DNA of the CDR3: TGCGCCAGCAGCTTGGGTGGCAGCCGTGAAGCTTTCTTT. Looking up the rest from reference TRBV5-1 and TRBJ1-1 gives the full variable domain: KAGVTQTPRYLIKTRGQQVTLSCSPISGHRSVSWYQQTPGQGLQFLFEYFSETQRNKGNFPGRFSGRQFSNSRSEMNVSTLELGDSALYLCASSLGGSREAFFGQGTRLTVV.

The CDR3 region is CASSLLGAVTFF. The CDR3 nucleotides are TGTGCCAGCAGCTTATTGGGGGCGGTAACTTTCTTC. The chain carries TRBV7-2 and TRBJ2-1, with TRBD1 as a possible D gene (6 bases). CDR3 size: 12 residues. V was clipped by 2 bases and J by 16 bases, with 15 bases between them. The germline CDR1 and CDR2 sequences are SGHTA and FQGNSA.

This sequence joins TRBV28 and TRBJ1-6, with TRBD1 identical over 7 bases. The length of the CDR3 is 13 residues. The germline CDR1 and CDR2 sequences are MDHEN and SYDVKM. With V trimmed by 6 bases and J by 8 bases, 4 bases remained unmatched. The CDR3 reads CASRTQGYSPLHF. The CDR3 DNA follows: TGTGCCAGCAGAACACAGGGGTATTCACCCCTCCACTTT.

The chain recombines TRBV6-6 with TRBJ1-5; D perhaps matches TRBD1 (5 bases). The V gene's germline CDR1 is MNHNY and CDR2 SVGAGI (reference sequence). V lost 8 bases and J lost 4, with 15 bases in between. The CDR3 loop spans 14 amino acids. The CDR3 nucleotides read TGTGCCAGCCAGGGAGGGCCTATGAATCAGCCCCAGCATTTT. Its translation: CASQGGPMNQPQHF.

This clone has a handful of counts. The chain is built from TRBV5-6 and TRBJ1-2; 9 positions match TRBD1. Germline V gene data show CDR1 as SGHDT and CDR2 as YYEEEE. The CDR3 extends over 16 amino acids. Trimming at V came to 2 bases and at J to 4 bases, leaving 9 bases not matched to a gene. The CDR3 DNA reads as TGTGCCAGCAGCTTTGGTGTGGGGACAGGGAGCTATGGCTACACCTTC. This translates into CASSFGVGTGSYGYTF.

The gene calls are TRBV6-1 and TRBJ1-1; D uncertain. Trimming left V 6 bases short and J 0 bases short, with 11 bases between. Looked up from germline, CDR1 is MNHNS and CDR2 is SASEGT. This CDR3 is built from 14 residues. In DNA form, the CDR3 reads TGTGCCAGCAGGCAGACGGTGTTGAACACTGAAGCTTTCTTT. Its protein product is CASRQTVLNTEAFF.

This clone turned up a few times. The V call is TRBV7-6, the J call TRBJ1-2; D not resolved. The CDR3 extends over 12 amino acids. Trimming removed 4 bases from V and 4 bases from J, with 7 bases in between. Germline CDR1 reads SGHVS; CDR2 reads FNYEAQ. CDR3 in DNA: TGTGCCAGCAGCTCCGGCTTCTATGGCTACACCTTC. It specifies CASSSGFYGYTF.

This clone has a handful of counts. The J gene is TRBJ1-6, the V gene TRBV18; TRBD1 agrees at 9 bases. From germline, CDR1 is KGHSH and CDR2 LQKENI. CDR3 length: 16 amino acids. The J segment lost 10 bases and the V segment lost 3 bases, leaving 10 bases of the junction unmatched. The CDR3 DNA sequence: TGTGCCAGCTCACCGGAGTGGGACAGGGCGGCCTCACCCCTCCACTTT. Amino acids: CASSPEWDRAASPLHF.

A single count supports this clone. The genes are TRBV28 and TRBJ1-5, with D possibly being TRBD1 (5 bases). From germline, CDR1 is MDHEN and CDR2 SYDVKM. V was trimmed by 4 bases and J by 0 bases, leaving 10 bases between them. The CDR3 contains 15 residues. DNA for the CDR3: TGTGCCAGCAGTTCCTGGGGGGTTAGCAATCAGCCCCAGCATTTT. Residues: CASSSWGVSNQPQHF. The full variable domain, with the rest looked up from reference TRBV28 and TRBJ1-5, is DVKVTQSSRYLVKRTGEKVFLECVQDMDHENMFWYRQDPGLGLRLIYFSYDVKMKEKGDIPEGYSVSREKKERFSLILESASTNQTSMYLCASSSWGVSNQPQHFGDGTRLSIL.

As DNA, the CDR3 is TGTGCCAGCAGTGAGCCGGGACAGGGGGCTCAGACCCAGTACTTC. Residues: CASSEPGQGAQTQYF. The chain has TRBV6-1 and TRBJ2-5; TRBD1 agrees at 12 bases. Per the germline V gene, CDR1 is MNHNS and CDR2 is SASEGT. There are 15 residues in the CDR3. J lost 6 bases, V lost 3 bases, and 5 bases had no gene match.

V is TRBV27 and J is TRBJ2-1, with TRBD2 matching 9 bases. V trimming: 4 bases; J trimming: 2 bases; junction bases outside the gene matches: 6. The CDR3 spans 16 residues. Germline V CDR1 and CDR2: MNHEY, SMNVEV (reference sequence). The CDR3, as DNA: TGTGCCAGCAGTTCCCTAGCGGGGCGCCCCTACAATGAGCAGTTCTTC. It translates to CASSSLAGRPYNEQFF.